The clone carrying this TCR beta chain rates as medium-sized. The antigen is undetermined. Stated time point: before preoperative PTX-NDP chemotherapy. Preoperative chemotherapy with paclitaxel-nedaplatin was given to patients before surgery. Via MiXCR, TCRdb re-called the PCR reads, giving one row per CDR3 protein. Counted here are approximately 30,000 distinct CDR3 sequences, roughly 50% occurring once; the ten biggest clones make up approximately 12%. This sample is drawn from a study of esophageal squamous cell carcinoma under preoperative chemotherapy. Study-wide results and limits: After treatment, tumor-infiltrating lymphocytes seemed to come partly from incoming peripheral T cells, not only local changes. Abundant clones tended to shrink rather than expand after paclitaxel-nedaplatin.

V gave up 5 bases and J gave up 0 bases; unmatched junction bases: 14. Germline loops: CDR1 SGHTA, CDR2 FQGNSA. This CDR3 region has 18 residues. The V and J genes are TRBV7-2 and TRBJ2-3; TRBD1 agrees at 7 bases. The clonotype was recovered from a human donor with esophageal squamous cell carcinoma. The donor label of this sample is uncertain. Sampling was done from a patient given preoperative chemotherapy. Written as DNA, the CDR3 is TGTGCCAGCAGCCTACGGGACAGAACACTATCTAGCACAGATACGCAGTATTTT. It codes for CASSLRDRTLSSTDTQYF.